This T cell receptor (beta chain) was documented in a study of T cells expressing NK-cell markers. As for the study in general: According to the study, TCR beta repertoires originated from sorted CD3+CD56+NKG2C+, CD3+CD56+NKG2C- and CD3+CD56-NKG2C+ T cells. Findings and limits, study-wide: Dominant NKG2C+ clonotype frequencies of roughly 1.0-8% of CD8+ T cells were measured in about 6 donors. Evidence did not settle whether expanded NKG2C+ T cell clones targeted HCMV. Dominance of the CD3+CD56-NKG2C+ fraction by these clonotypes also held in four donors.

As to this clonotype: What it recognizes is unknown.

TCRdb reprocessed the 5' RACE reads and keeps a single row for each CDR3 protein, giving no DNA. The table for this sample gives over 13,000 distinct CDR3 sequences. Sequencing was performed on blood T cells: a sorted CD56 or NKG2C T cell subset, CD4+ or CD8+ T cells, or bulk PBMC T cells (not recorded which). The clonotype originates from a man aged 18-75 years in good health.

This CDR3 reads CASSRGVVIGNNEQFF. The V and J genes are TRBV5-1 and TRBJ2-1; TCRdb's D call of TRBD1 is untestable without DNA. The length of the CDR3 is 16 residues. In germline, CDR1 is SGHRS, CDR2 YFSETQ.